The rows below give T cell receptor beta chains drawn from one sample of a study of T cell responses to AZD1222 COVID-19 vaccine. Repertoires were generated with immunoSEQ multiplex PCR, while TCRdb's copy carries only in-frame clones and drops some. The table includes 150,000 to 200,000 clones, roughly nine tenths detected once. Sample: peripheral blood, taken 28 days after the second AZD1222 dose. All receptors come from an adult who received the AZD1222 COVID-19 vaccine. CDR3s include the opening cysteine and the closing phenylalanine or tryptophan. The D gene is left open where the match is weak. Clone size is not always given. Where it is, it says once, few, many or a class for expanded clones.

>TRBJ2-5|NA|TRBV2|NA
CASSEGYQETQYF
TGTGCCAGCAGTGAAGGGTACCAAGAGACCCAGTACTTC
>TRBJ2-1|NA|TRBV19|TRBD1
CASSMQTGAYNEQFF
TGTGCCAGTAGTATGCAGACAGGGGCCTACAATGAGCAGTTCTTC
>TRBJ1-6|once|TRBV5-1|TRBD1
CASSEQGAGSPLHF
TGCGCCAGCAGCGAGCAGGGGGCCGGTTCACCCCTCCACTTT
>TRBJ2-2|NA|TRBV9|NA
CASSPREGVGGELFF
TGTGCCAGCAGCCCCCGTGAGGGGGTCGGTGGGGAGCTGTTTTTT
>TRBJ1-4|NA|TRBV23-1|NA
CASSQSGPGGGDEKLFF
TGCGCCAGCAGTCAATCGGGCCCTGGGGGGGGTGATGAAAAACTGTTTTTT
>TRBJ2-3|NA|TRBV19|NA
CASSLSGATDTQYF
TGTGCCAGTAGTCTGTCGGGAGCGACAGATACGCAGTATTTT
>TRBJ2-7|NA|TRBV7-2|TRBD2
CASSLAGDSYEQYF
TGTGCCAGCAGCTTGGCGGGGGACTCCTACGAGCAGTACTTC
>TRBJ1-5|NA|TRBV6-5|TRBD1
CASSPGQYSNQPQHF
TGTGCCAGCAGTCCGGGACAGTATAGCAATCAGCCCCAGCATTTT
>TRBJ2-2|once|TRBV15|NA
CATSREHGIGGTGELFF
TGTGCCACCAGCAGAGAACACGGGATTGGTGGCACCGGGGAGCTGTTTTTT
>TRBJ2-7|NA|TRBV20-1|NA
CSARDITEQYF
TGCAGTGCTAGAGATATCACGGAGCAGTACTTC
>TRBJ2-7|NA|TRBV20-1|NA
CSARIAREQYF
TGCAGTGCTAGAATAGCTCGAGAGCAGTACTTC
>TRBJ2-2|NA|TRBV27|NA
CASGPGAGWGRELFF
TGTGCCAGCGGCCCGGGGGCAGGGTGGGGGCGGGAGCTGTTTTTT
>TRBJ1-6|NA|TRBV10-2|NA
CASSTKQGYNSPLHF
TGCGCCAGCAGCACCAAGCAGGGATATAATTCACCCCTCCACTTT
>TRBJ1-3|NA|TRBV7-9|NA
CASSSRDGRSGNTIYF
TGTGCCAGCAGCTCCCGAGACGGACGCTCTGGAAACACCATATATTTT
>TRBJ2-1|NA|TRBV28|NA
CASLGVHNEQFF
TGTGCCAGCTTGGGGGTACACAATGAGCAGTTCTTC
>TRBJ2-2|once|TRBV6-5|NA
CASSLDVGELFF
TGTGCCAGCAGTCTGGATGTAGGGGAGCTGTTTTTT